This T cell receptor beta chain emerged from a study of cytomegalovirus exposure and HLA in healthy donors. 60 Vbeta and 13 Jbeta primers were used in PCR. TCRdb's copy holds only in-frame clones and misses some; the assay was immunoSEQ multiplex PCR. The sample has approximately 110,000 clones. General study results and limits: The listing of 150 to 200 TCR beta chains classed them as cytomegalovirus-associated. Specificity for CMV antigens was confirmed in vitro for a few of the CMV-associated chains.

A note on this clone: Antigen: not known.

V lost 7 bases to trimming and J lost 3 bases; unmatched junction nucleotides: 8. The CDR3 loop spans 14 amino acids. Germline assignment: CDR1 SQVTM and CDR2 ANQGSEA. What was sequenced was PBMCs. The V call is TRBV29-1, the J call TRBJ1-3; 8 nucleotides align to TRBD1. The receptor was isolated from a man aged 40-49 years in good health and CMV-seropositive. In DNA form, the CDR3 reads TGCAGCGCAAGGACAGGGAATGGTGGAAACACCATATATTTT. This codes for CSARTGNGGNTIYF.